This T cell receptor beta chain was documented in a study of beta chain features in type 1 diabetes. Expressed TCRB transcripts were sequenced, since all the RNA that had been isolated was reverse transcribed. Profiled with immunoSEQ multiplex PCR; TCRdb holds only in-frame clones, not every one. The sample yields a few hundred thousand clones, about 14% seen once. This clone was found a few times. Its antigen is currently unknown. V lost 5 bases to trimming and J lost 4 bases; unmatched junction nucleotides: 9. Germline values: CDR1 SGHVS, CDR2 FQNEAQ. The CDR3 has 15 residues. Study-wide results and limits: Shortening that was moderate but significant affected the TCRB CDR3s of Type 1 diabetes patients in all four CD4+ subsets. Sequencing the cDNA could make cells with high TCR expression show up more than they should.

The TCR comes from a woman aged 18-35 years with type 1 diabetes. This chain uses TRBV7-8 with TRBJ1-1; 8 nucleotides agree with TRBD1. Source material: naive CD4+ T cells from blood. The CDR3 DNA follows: TGTGCCAGCAGCAACCCCGGACAGGGATCCACTGAAGCTTTCTTT. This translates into CASSNPGQGSTEAFF.